This T cell receptor beta chain was sequenced in a study of T cells in localized non-small cell lung cancer. Study-wide findings and caveats: Uninvolved adjacent lung had higher T cell clonality than tumor and all other tissues. Of the top 100 tumor clones, median roughly 60 were in adjacent lung, over 25 among its top 100.

As regards this clone: Its matching antigen is unknown.

Trimming stripped 1 base from V and 2 bases from J, with 9 bases between. Germline V gene lookup returns CDR1 SEHNR and CDR2 FQNEAQ (reference sequence). CDR3 length equals 15 residues. Sequencing was performed with immunoSEQ multiplex PCR; in TCRdb, only in-frame clones are kept and a portion is missing. The data hold about 92,000 clones, with roughly 88% observed a single time. The sequence was obtained from a woman aged 40-69 years with stage II squamous cell lung carcinoma. The chain is built from TRBV7-9 and TRBJ2-1, with D unclear. Here the sequenced sample was PBMCs, taken before any cancer treatment. CDR3 protein: CASSLGGTPYNEQFF. For the CDR3, the DNA is TGTGCCAGCAGCTTAGGCGGAACCCCCTACAATGAGCAGTTCTTC.